This T cell receptor beta chain was observed in a study of molecular identifiers for immune sequencing clone quantification (dated by TCRdb to between 2017 and 2018). Background on the whole study: For a replicate experiment, RNA from around 20,000 or 99,000 naive CD8 T cells was divided into five aliquots, of which four were sequenced. This methods study benchmarked molecular-identifier clustering-based TCR repertoire sequencing (MIDCIRS) and TCR RNA copy counting, using CD8 T cells to do so. What the work shows at the level of the full study, not this receptor alone: The naive libraries included spiked-in Jurkat TCR RNA (10 copies' worth), and this Jurkat TCR RNA is not part of the donor repertoire. In CMV-specific effector cells, clones with more than 20 RNA copies contained over 99% of molecules, whereas in naive cells such clones contained under 1% of molecules. Even against a background of 750,000 to 1,000,000 naive CD8 T cells, spiked-in Jurkat TCR RNA amounting to a single cell's worth was reported to be detectable. Without barcode sub-clustering, chimeric consensus sequences inflated TCR diversity; chimeras reached as high as 47%. Modeling estimated roughly 3 recovered TCR RNA copies per cell, compared with about 10 by digital PCR, which implies 25% to 30% capture efficiency. Highly expanded clone sizes could be underestimated because identical TCR molecules may share a barcode.

There are many counts of this clonotype. Its recognized antigen is unknown. Per-base quality was not reported, and no clone a single base away is much larger than it. For CDR1 and CDR2, the germline V gene (reference sequence) lists SEHNR and FQNEAQ. V is cut by 1 base and J by 6 bases, and the space between the germline ends is 11 bases. The CDR3 holds 14 amino acids from the cysteine to the phenylalanine. Of all the DNA, just the CDR3 is kept, 42 bases in frame from base 1. Library creation used PCR. TCRdb lists the instrument as NextSeq 500. Bulk TCR libraries were generated as previously described, with the TCR primers listed in Table S5 used. Purification of total RNA was performed with the Qiagen AllPrep DNA/RNA kit. Before analysis, reads from multiple sequencing runs of the same library were pooled. Processing in the source paper ran as follows. Reads were retained only if their TCR constant sequence matched exactly, and those retained reads were trimmed to 150 nt and grouped according to their 12-nt molecular barcodes. Reads in each barcode group were sub-clustered using a 15% Levenshtein threshold, and a quality-weighted consensus sequence was built for each RNA molecule. Non-functional sequences were discarded, and so were lower-count sequences lying one edit away from another sequence. Based on fitting two negative binomial distributions, any barcode sub-cluster with under 20% of the maximum read count was discarded. TCRdb applied fastp at Q25 and MiXCR to the public reads, then kept only in-frame beta chains. Rows with a matching CDR3 protein are joined into one entry that keeps the most common DNA and genes. TCRdb's processing, not the study's, gives the V and J calls here. The table for this sample lists more than 550,000 distinct CDR3 sequences; 25% of them were counted only once. The top ten clonotypes cover 0.75% to 0.8% of the sample.

Naive CD8 T cell libraries were made from approximately 22,000 to 940,000 sorted cells using 10%, 30% or 50% of purified RNA. On a BD FACSAria II, naive CD8 T cells were FACS-sorted as CD8+CD4-CCR7+CD45RA+ and collected into RLT Plus buffer. To test detection sensitivity, Jurkat RNA equal to around nine TCR copies was added to samples of about 17,000-1,100,000 naive CD8 T cells. Enrichment of CD8 T cells was performed with RosetteSep CD8+ T Cell Enrichment Cocktail and Ficoll-Paque, after which ACK red cell lysis was carried out. The chain employs TRBV7-9 and TRBJ2-3, with the D gene not clear enough to name. This TCR came from a human donor in good health. Some libraries in this study had Jurkat cell RNA spiked in. Sequencing was performed on naive CD8+ T cells from blood, with Jurkat cell RNA spiked in. The cell subset or site label here, explained by the study, means: FACS-sorted CD8+CD4-CCR7+CD45RA+ naive T cells. CDR3 sequence: CASSLDSRLDTQYF. In nucleotide form, the sequence is TGTGCCAGCAGCTTAGATTCCAGACTGGATACGCAGTATTTT.